This T cell receptor beta chain was captured in a study of blood T cell repertoires in COVID-19 (dated by TCRdb to the early 2020s). Background for the entire study: Collaborator samples came from the United States, Italy and Spain and covered acute and convalescent phases of COVID-19. Where available, HLA class I and class II types were obtained from metadata supplied by the sample provider rather than from assay-based typing. Subjects who had been exposed to COVID-19, were actively infected with it, or had recovered from it provided the deeply sampled blood TCRbeta repertoires that made up the dataset. The prospective study material was composed of cDNA or gDNA derived from T cells, B-cell-depleted T cells, or PBMCs. The repertoires were released in a freely available public database meant as a resource for research on the immune response to SARS-CoV-2. A de-identified subject ID, COVID-19 status, age in years and sex were almost always included in the sample metadata. The samples were drawn from two sources: the first 160 participants of the ongoing ImmuneRACE study, and 950 to 1,500 subjects contributed by 6 global collaborators. Overall results and qualifications from the work: How much clinical and demographic metadata was included differed by source and by participant, and the metadata was provided uncurated.

TCRbeta CDR3 regions were amplified from genomic DNA by means of the immunoSEQ Assay, a bias-controlled multiplex PCR. The paper's processing steps were these. Nucleated cell counts per sample were estimated from amplification of reference gene primers within the assay. To quantify the absolute abundance of each unique TCRbeta CDR3 rearrangement, sequence reads were collapsed and filtered. For each sample, productive Simpson clonality was calculated by taking the square root of Simpson's diversity index across productive rearrangements. Drawn from immuneACCESS, this table holds only the in-frame rearrangements with V and J called that TCRdb kept. Clones are partly lost; checked studies trace under half to an unresolved V gene and leave the rest unexplained. That table supplies the V and J calls and clone size; D and trimming were determined from the DNA. This sample lists 200,000 to 250,000 clones; approximately 83% were detected once. The ten top clones hold around 3% of the sample.

The germline V gene encodes CDR1 MDHEN and CDR2 SYDVKM. V loses 0 bases of germline sequence and J loses 4 bases, and the interval between the two ends is 19 bases. The CDR3, cysteine through phenylalanine, is 17 amino acids long. Only the CDR3 DNA is retained, 51 bases long and in frame from the first base. Another Seattle source contributed samples from volunteer blood donors who had recovered from COVID-19. The collaborating institutions used their own protocols to collect whole blood in K2EDTA tubes. For TCRbeta analysis, collaborators shipped samples as frozen whole blood, isolated PBMCs, or DNA extracted from either of those sample types. As to this clone: The target of this receptor is not known. The record has no base qualities; no much larger clone is one base away.

The source of this sequence is a woman in her twenties or thirties who had recovered from COVID-19. Recombination joined TRBV28 with TRBJ2-7; TRBD2 is a weak D gene call, 5 bases matching. Source material: peripheral blood. The nucleotide sequence is TGTGCCAGCAGTTTATGGTCAGCGGCACCACCGAGTTACGAGCAGTACTTC. Translated, this is CASSLWSAAPPSYEQYF.